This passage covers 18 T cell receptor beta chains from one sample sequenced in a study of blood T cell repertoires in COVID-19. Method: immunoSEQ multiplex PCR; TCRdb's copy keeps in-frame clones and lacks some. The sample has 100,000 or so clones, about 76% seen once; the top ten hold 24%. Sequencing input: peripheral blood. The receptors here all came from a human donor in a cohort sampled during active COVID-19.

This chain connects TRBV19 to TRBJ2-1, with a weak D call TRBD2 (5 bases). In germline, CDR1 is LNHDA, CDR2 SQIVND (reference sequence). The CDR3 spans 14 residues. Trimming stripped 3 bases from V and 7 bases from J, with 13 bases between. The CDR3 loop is CASSMSAGSNEQFF. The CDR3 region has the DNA TGTGCCAGTAGTATGTCTGCGGGTAGTAATGAGCAGTTCTTC.

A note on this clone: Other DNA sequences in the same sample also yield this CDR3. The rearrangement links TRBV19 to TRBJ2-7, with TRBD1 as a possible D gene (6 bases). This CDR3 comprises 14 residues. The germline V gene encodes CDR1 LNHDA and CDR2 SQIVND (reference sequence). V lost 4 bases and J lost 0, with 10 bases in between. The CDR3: CASSRQESSYEQYF. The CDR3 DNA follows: TGTGCCAGTAGTAGACAGGAGAGCTCCTACGAGCAGTACTTC.

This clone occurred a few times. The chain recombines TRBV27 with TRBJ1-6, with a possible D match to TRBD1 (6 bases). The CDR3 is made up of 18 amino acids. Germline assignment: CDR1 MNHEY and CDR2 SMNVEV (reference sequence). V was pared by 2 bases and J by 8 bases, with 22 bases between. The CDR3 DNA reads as TGTGCCAGCAGTTTACTGGATCGAGCAGGGGTTGTGGATTCACCCCTCCACTTT. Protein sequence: CASSLLDRAGVVDSPLHF.

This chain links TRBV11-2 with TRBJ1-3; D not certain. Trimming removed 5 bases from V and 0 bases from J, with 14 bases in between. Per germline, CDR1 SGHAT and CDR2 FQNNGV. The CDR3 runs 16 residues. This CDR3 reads CASSTSTELSGNTIYF. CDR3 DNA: TGTGCCAGCAGCACTTCGACGGAGCTCTCTGGAAACACCATATATTTT. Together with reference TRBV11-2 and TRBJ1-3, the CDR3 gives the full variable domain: EAGVAQSPRYKIIEKRQSVAFWCNPISGHATLYWYQQILGQGPKLLIQFQNNGVVDDSQLPKDRFSAERLKGVDSTLKIQPAKLEDSAVYLCASSTSTELSGNTIYFGEGSWLTVV.

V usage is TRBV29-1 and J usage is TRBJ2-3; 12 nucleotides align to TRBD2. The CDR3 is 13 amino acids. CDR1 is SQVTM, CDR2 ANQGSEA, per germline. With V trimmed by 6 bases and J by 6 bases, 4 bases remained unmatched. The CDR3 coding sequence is TGCAGCGTGAGACTAGCGGGAGACGATACGCAGTATTTT. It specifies CSVRLAGDDTQYF.

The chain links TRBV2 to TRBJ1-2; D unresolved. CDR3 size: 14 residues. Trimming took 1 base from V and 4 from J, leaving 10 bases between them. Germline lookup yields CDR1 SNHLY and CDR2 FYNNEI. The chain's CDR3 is CASSEGEATYGYTF. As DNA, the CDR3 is TGTGCCAGCAGTGAAGGGGAGGCCACCTATGGCTACACCTTC. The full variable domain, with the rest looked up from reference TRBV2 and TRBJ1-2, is EPEVTQTPSHQVTQMGQEVILRCVPISNHLYFYWYRQILGQKVEFLVSFYNNEISEKSEIFDDQFSVERPDGSNFTLKIRSTKLEDSAMYFCASSEGEATYGYTFGSGTRLTVV.

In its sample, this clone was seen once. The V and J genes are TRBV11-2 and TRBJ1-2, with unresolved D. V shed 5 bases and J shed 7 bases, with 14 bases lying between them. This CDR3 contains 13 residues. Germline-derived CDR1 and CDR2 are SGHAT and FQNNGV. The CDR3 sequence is CASSLGRGFGYTF. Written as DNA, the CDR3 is TGTGCCAGCAGCCTCGGACGGGGTTTTGGCTACACCTTC. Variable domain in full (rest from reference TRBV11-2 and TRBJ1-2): EAGVAQSPRYKIIEKRQSVAFWCNPISGHATLYWYQQILGQGPKLLIQFQNNGVVDDSQLPKDRFSAERLKGVDSTLKIQPAKLEDSAVYLCASSLGRGFGYTFGSGTRLTVV.

The CDR3 here is CATSDHTGAGTDTQYF. The CDR3, as DNA: TGTGCCACCAGTGATCATACAGGGGCTGGCACAGATACGCAGTATTTT. V usage is TRBV24-1 and J usage is TRBJ2-3; 7 bases are shared with TRBD1. The germline V gene has CDR1 KGHDR and CDR2 SFDVKD. The length of the CDR3 is 16 residues. V lost 3 bases and J lost 1; bases outside the gene matches: 6.

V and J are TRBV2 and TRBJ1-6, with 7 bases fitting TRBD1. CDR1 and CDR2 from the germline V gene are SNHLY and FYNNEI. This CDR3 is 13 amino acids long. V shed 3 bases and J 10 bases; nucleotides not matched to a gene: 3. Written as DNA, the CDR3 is TGTGCCAGCAGTGACGACAGGGTCTCACCCCTCCACTTT. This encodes CASSDDRVSPLHF.

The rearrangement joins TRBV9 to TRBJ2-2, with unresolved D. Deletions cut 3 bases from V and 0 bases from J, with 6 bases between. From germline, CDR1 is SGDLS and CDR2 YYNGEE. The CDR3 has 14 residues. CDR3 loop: CASSALTNTGELFF. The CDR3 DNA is TGTGCCAGCAGCGCACTGACGAACACCGGGGAGCTGTTTTTT. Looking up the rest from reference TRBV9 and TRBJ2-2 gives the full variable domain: DSGVTQTPKHLITATGQRVTLRCSPRSGDLSVYWYQQSLDQGLQFLIQYYNGEERAKGNILERFSAQQFPDLHSELNLSSLELGDSALYFCASSALTNTGELFFGEGSRLTVL.

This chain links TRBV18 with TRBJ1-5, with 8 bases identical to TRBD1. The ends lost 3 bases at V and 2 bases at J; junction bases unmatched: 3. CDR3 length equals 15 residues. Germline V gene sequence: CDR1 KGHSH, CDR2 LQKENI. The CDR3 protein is CASSPRQGRNQPQHF. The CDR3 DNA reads TGTGCCAGCTCACCCAGACAGGGGCGCAATCAGCCCCAGCATTTT.

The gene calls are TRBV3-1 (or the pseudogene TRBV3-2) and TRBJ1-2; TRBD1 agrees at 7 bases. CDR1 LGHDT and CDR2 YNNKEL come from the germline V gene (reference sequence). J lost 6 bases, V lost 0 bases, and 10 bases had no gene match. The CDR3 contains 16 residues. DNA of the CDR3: TGTGCCAGCAGCCAAGAAAGGGGCAGGGGGGTTGATGGCTACACCTTC. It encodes CASSQERGRGVDGYTF.

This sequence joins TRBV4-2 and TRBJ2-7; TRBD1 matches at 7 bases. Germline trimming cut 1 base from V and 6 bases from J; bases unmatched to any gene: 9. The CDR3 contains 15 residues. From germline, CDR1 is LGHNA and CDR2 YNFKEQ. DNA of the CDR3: TGTGCCAGCAGCCAAGGACAGGGCCCATGGAGCGAGCAGTACTTC. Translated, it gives CASSQGQGPWSEQYF.

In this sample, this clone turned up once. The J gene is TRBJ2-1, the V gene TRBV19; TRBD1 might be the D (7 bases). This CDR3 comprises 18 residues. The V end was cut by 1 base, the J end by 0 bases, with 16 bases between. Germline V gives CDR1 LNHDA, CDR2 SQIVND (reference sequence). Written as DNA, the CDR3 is TGTGCCAGTAGTATAGGGAGGGGGCAGGGCCGCTCCTACAATGAGCAGTTCTTC. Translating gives CASSIGRGQGRSYNEQFF.

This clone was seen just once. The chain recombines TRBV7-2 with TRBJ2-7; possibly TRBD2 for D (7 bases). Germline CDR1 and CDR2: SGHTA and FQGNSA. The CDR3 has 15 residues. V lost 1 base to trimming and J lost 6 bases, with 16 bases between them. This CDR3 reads CASSLVGGQGAEQYF. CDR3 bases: TGTGCCAGCAGCTTAGTGGGGGGGCAAGGAGCCGAGCAGTACTTC.

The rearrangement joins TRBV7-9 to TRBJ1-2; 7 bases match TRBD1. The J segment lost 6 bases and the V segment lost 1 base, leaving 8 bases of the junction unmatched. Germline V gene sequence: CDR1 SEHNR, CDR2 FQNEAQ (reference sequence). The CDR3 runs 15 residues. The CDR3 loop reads CASSLEAGGKNGYTF. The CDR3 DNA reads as TGTGCCAGCAGCTTAGAGGCAGGGGGAAAAAATGGCTACACCTTC.

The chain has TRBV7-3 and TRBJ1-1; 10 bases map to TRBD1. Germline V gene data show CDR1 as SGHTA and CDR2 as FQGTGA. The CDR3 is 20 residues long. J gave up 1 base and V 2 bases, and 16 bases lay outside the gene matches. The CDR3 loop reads CASSLRPGGQGSIANTEAFF. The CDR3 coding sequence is TGTGCCAGCAGCTTACGGCCCGGGGGACAGGGGTCAATCGCGAACACTGAAGCTTTCTTT.

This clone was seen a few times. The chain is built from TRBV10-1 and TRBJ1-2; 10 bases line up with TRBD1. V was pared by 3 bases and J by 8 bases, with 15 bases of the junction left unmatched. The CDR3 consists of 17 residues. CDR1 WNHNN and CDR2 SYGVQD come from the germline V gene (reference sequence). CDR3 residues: CASSDDLTGGRSSGYTF. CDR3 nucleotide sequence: TGCGCCAGCAGTGATGACCTGACAGGGGGCAGGTCCTCGGGCTACACCTTC.